This record concerns one T cell receptor beta chain sequence. Antigen specificity is unknown. The sample comes from a study of T cells in narcolepsy. The wider study: Enrolled donors included narcolepsy type 1 or type 2 patients and healthy controls. Findings of the study overall: In some patient and control memory CD4+ samples, autoreactive clones were absent. Healthy controls reportedly lacked the autoreactive clonotypes serially found in patients' blood. Same-patient CSF and blood CD4+ T cell clonotypes included HCRT-specific and TRIB2-specific autoreactive ones.

Sequencing was performed with immunoSEQ multiplex PCR; in TCRdb, only in-frame clones are kept and a portion is missing. The data contain some 25,000 clones, about 80% of them seen just once; the ten biggest clones take up approximately 0.71%. Trimming took 0 bases from V and 7 from J, leaving 17 bases between them. Germline values: CDR1 MNHNS, CDR2 SASEGT. This CDR3 has 16 residues. Sequencing input: CD45RA- memory CD4+ T cells from PBMCs. The J gene is TRBJ2-3, the V gene TRBV6-1; D might be TRBD1 (7 bases). This TCR came from a human donor with narcolepsy. This chain's CDR3 is CASSEAPGAGQNTQYF. The DNA of the CDR3 is TGTGCCAGCAGTGAAGCCCCAGGGGCGGGACAGAATACGCAGTATTTT.